This T cell receptor (beta chain) emerged from a study of blood T cell repertoires in COVID-19. As for the study in general: Samples came from the United States, Italy and Spain, spanning acute and convalescent COVID-19. PBMCs, B-cell-depleted T cells, or T cells were the source of the cDNA or gDNA that made up the material.

The germline CDR1 and CDR2 sequences are SNHLY and FYNNEI. The CDR3 sequence is 13 residues long. The V end was cut by 1 base, the J end by 3 bases, with 6 bases between. Per the original data handling: From reference gene primer amplification, estimates of nucleated cell counts were derived. TCRdb keeps only in-frame clones here, not all; method: immunoSEQ multiplex PCR. V and J calls and clone size are copied from that table; D and trimming were computed from the DNA. This table holds some 270,000 clones, roughly nine tenths found once. This TCR was sampled from a man in his forties with active or convalescent COVID-19. Sequenced input: peripheral blood. The V gene is TRBV2, the J gene TRBJ2-5; possibly TRBD1 for D (5 bases). CDR3 in DNA: TGTGCCAGCAGTGAAGAAGGGGAAGAGACCCAGTACTTC. It specifies CASSEEGEETQYF.